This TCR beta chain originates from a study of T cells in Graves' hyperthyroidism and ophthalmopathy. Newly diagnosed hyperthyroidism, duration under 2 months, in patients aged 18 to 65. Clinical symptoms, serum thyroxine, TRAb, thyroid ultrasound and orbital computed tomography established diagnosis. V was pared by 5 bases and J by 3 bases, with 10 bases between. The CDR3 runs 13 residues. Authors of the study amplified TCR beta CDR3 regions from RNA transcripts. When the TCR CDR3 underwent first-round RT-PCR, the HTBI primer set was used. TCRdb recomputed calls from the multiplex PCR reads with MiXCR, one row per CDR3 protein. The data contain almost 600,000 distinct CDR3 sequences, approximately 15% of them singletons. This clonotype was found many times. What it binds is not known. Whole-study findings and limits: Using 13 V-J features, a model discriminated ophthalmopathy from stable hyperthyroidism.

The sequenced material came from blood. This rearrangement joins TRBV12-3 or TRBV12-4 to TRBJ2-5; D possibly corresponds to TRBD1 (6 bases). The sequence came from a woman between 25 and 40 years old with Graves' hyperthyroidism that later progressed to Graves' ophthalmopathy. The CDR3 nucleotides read TGTGCCAGCAGTCGGACAGCTAAAGAGACCCAGTACTTC. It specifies CASSRTAKETQYF.